This record covers a single TCR beta chain. Its target is not known. Germline V gene lookup returns CDR1 SGHDT and CDR2 YYEEEE. The CDR3 runs to 15 residues. V was cut by 4 bases and J by 5 bases, with 16 bases left in between. This sample was included in a study of T-cell memory formation after mild COVID-19. Broader study findings: A subset of responding clones appeared in pre-infection memory, suggesting cross-reactive memory joined.

TCRdb reanalysed the 5' RACE reads using MiXCR and keeps one entry per CDR3 protein. The sample lists around 390,000 distinct CDR3 sequences, roughly 15% seen once, with about a fifth in the top ten. The chain has TRBV5-6 and TRBJ1-5; perhaps TRBD1 as D (5 bases). Sequenced: PBMCs or a T cell subset sorted from them (not recorded which). This sequence originates from a man aged 18 to 30 who had mild COVID-19 (a few samples of this study predate the infection). Cell type and time point are not known. CDR3 DNA: TGTGCCAGCAGCCTACAAGGGGAGTCATATCAGCCCCAGCATTTT. It is translated as CASSLQGESYQPQHF.